The present entry profiles one T cell receptor (beta chain) with its context. This sample was taken from a study of metastatic and nonmetastatic thyroid tumors. For the study at large: Repertoires from blood and tumor or nodule tissue of malignant and benign thyroid patients were compared.

No treatment of any kind had been given to any patient before thyroid surgery. TCRdb reanalyzed the PCR reads via MiXCR. This table holds about 38,000 clones, around 47% found once. Sequenced sample: tumor tissue. The receptor's source is a male donor with papillary thyroid cancer or a benign thyroid nodule (not recorded which). Some clones in this sample may be carry-over from other donors' samples.

CDR3 bases: TGTGCCAGCGTAACAGGGGGCGGTGGAAACACCATATATTTT. Its protein is CASVTGGGGNTIYF. This chain links TRBV6-2 or TRBV6-3 with TRBJ1-3, with 9 bases fitting TRBD1. The germline gives CDR1 MNHEY, CDR2 SVGEGT. The length of the CDR3 is 14 residues. With V trimmed by 8 bases and J by 3 bases, 5 bases remained unmatched.